The next 29 T cell receptor beta chains were all read from a single sample in a study of T cell responses to AZD1222 COVID-19 vaccine. Assay used: immunoSEQ multiplex PCR; TCRdb lists only in-frame clones, some missing. The sample carries around 180,000 clones, around 90% recorded once. This sample comprised peripheral blood, obtained on day 0 of AZD1222 vaccination. Source of these receptors: an adult in good health.

The V gene is TRBV21-1, the J gene TRBJ1-2; the table's D call TRBD1 went unverified against the DNA. TRBV21-1 is deemed a pseudogene. This CDR3 spans 15 amino acids. CDR3 sequence reads: CASSKKRTGDGGYTF. The CDR3 coding sequence is TGTGCCAGCAGCAAAAAAAGGACAGGGGATGGGGGCTACACCTTC.

Only one count was recorded for this clone. The V and J genes are TRBV27 and TRBJ1-1; possible D gene TRBD1, 6 bases. Germline V gene lookup returns CDR1 MNHEY and CDR2 SMNVEV (reference sequence). V lost 5 bases to trimming and J lost 6 bases, with 13 bases between them. The CDR3 sequence is 13 residues long. The CDR3 loop reads CASSINRESEAFF. The CDR3, as DNA: TGTGCCAGCAGTATAAACAGGGAATCTGAAGCTTTCTTT.

The genes are TRBV5-1 and TRBJ1-4; a possible D gene is TRBD1 (6 bases). V lost 4 bases and J 1 base, leaving 11 bases between the germline ends. In germline, CDR1 is SGHRS, CDR2 YFSETQ. The CDR3 totals 15 residues. CDR3 coding DNA: TGCGCCAGCAGCCCTACAGGGCTAACTAATGAAAAACTGTTTTTT. It is translated as CASSPTGLTNEKLFF.

The gene calls are TRBV6-6 and TRBJ2-1, with D uncertain. In germline, CDR1 is MNHNY, CDR2 SVGAGI (reference sequence). The CDR3 covers 12 residues. V was trimmed by 2 bases and J by 10 bases, leaving 9 bases between them. The chain's CDR3 is CASSYEALEQFF. Here the CDR3 DNA reads TGTGCCAGCAGTTACGAGGCACTAGAGCAGTTCTTC.

The gene calls are TRBV27 and TRBJ1-1; the D gene is possibly TRBD1 (6 bases). There are 13 residues in the CDR3. Germline V lookup: CDR1 MNHEY, CDR2 SMNVEV (reference sequence). The V and J ends lost 3 bases and 11 bases respectively, with 16 bases between them. The DNA of the CDR3 is TGTGCCAGCAGTTTGGGGGGGCTGGGTGAGGCTTTCTTT. Translation gives CASSLGGLGEAFF.

The chain employs TRBV2 and TRBJ1-3; D is unclear. This CDR3 is 16 amino acids long. Germline CDR1 SNHLY, CDR2 FYNNEI. Trimming left V 2 bases short and J 4 bases short, with 15 bases between. The CDR3 protein is CASSELSTASGNTIYF. The DNA of the CDR3 is TGTGCCAGCAGTGAATTGTCGACGGCGTCAGGAAACACCATATATTTT.

The chain has TRBV5-1 and TRBJ1-2; possibly TRBD1 for D (5 bases). The CDR3 loop spans 16 amino acids. In germline, CDR1 is SGHRS, CDR2 YFSETQ. V was shortened by 2 bases and J by 5 bases, with 19 bases between the two germline ends. The DNA for the CDR3 is TGCGCCAGCAGCTTTTCGACCGGGACTAGGAGTTATGGCTACACCTTC. Translation gives CASSFSTGTRSYGYTF.

The gene calls are TRBV28 and TRBJ1-4; weak D call: TRBD1 (6 bases). This CDR3 spans 15 amino acids. Trimming removed 5 bases at V and 5 bases at J, with 15 bases between. CDR1 and CDR2 (germline): MDHEN, SYDVKM. In DNA, the CDR3 is TGTGCCAGCAGTGCCCCCGCAAGGGGGAATGAAAAACTGTTTTTT. Translating gives CASSAPARGNEKLFF.

The CDR3, as DNA: TGTGCCAGCCGGGTGGCGGCGGGAAACACCATATATTTT. Its translation: CASRVAAGNTIYF. The chain has TRBV6-5 and TRBJ1-3; D gene ambiguous. Trimming took 8 bases from V and 4 from J, leaving 12 bases between them. The V gene's germline CDR1 is MNHEY and CDR2 SVGAGI. The CDR3 contains 13 residues.

This chain links TRBV4-2 with TRBJ2-7; 7 bases agree with TRBD2. CDR1 and CDR2 from the germline V gene are LGHNA and YNFKEQ. The V and J ends lost 3 bases and 0 bases, in that order; junction bases with no gene match: 11. The CDR3 has 17 residues. Here the CDR3 reads CASSQRRVSGNSYEQYF. The DNA of the CDR3 is TGTGCCAGCAGCCAGCGACGTGTCAGCGGGAACTCCTACGAGCAGTACTTC.

This clone was seen just once. This sequence joins TRBV7-7 and TRBJ1-1; D gene unclear. Germline assignment: CDR1 SSHAT and CDR2 FNYEAQ (reference sequence). There are 16 residues in the CDR3. The V end lost 6 bases, the J end lost 0 bases, and 17 bases lay between the germline ends. Here the CDR3 DNA reads TGTGCCAGCAGATCGGACGGTGCCTCCATGAACACTGAAGCTTTCTTT. Translated, it gives CASRSDGASMNTEAFF. The whole variable domain, remainder taken from reference TRBV7-7 and TRBJ1-1, is GAGVSQSPRYKVTKRGQDVTLRCDPISSHATLYWYQQALGQGPEFLTYFNYEAQPDKSGLPSDRFSAERPEGSISTLTIQRTEQRDSAMYRCASRSDGASMNTEAFFGQGTRLTVV.

The chain uses TRBV6-5 and TRBJ1-1; TRBD1 matches at 9 bases. The germline V gene has CDR1 MNHEY and CDR2 SVGAGI. The CDR3 has 14 residues. V lost 2 bases to trimming and J lost 7 bases; unmatched junction nucleotides: 5. This CDR3 reads CASSYKGQGYEAFF. In DNA form, the CDR3 reads TGTGCCAGCAGTTACAAGGGACAGGGTTATGAAGCTTTCTTT.

The genes are TRBV7-2 and TRBJ1-2; D not certain. There are 18 residues in the CDR3. Germline assignment: CDR1 SGHTA and CDR2 FQGNSA. The germline V and J ends were trimmed by 3 bases and 0 bases, with 20 bases remaining between them. The CDR3 nucleotides are TGTGCCAGCAGCTTGGATGCCCTACTCATCTCCGCTAACTATGGCTACACCTTC. Translated, it gives CASSLDALLISANYGYTF.

V and J are TRBV3-1 (or the pseudogene TRBV3-2) and TRBJ1-1; D unresolved. The CDR3 sequence is 12 residues long. From germline, CDR1 is LGHDT and CDR2 YNNKEL (reference sequence). V dropped 4 bases and J dropped 4 bases, with 7 bases sitting between them. The CDR3 DNA follows: TGTGCCAGCAGCCGCTGGGGCACTGAAGCTTTCTTT. Translated: CASSRWGTEAFF.

V and J are TRBV6-5 and TRBJ1-2; a weak D match, TRBD1 (6 bases). Trimming removed 2 bases from V and 1 base from J, with 8 bases in between. Germline V gene data show CDR1 as MNHEY and CDR2 as SVGAGI. This CDR3 has 14 amino acids. CDR3 region: CASSYGRGNYGYTF. The CDR3 nucleotides read TGTGCCAGCAGTTACGGCAGGGGTAACTATGGCTACACCTTC.

The gene calls are TRBV20-1 and TRBJ1-5; D gene uncertain. CDR3 length equals 15 residues. The germline gives CDR1 DFQATT, CDR2 SNEGSKA (reference sequence). Trimming stripped 3 bases from V and 1 base from J, with 13 bases between. CDR3 amino acids: CSASVARPSNQPQHF. In DNA, the CDR3 is TGCAGTGCTAGTGTGGCGCGACCAAGCAATCAGCCCCAGCATTTT.

The rearrangement links TRBV3-1 (or the pseudogene TRBV3-2) to TRBJ2-7, with D perhaps matching TRBD1 (5 bases). Germline V CDR1 and CDR2: LGHDT, YNNKEL (reference sequence). V was clipped by 0 bases and J by 6 bases, with 18 bases between them. The CDR3 contains 16 residues. The CDR3 loop reads CASSQDQWGGVAEQYF. DNA of the CDR3: TGTGCCAGCAGCCAAGATCAATGGGGCGGCGTGGCCGAGCAGTACTTC.

The chain recombines TRBV28 with TRBJ2-6; D not resolved. Trimming left V 6 bases short and J 0 bases short, with 9 bases between. The germline V gene has CDR1 MDHEN and CDR2 SYDVKM. The CDR3 consists of 15 residues. The CDR3 nucleotides read TGTGCCAGCAGCCAATTCCGCTCTGGGGCCAACGTCCTGACTTTC. Protein sequence: CASSQFRSGANVLTF.

The chain links TRBV2 to TRBJ1-1; no reliable D call. Germline-derived CDR1 and CDR2 are SNHLY and FYNNEI. Trimming removed 7 bases from V and 3 bases from J, with 6 bases in between. The CDR3 has 11 residues. In DNA form, the CDR3 reads TGTGCCAGCACTGGGGACACTGAAGCTTTCTTT. Translation gives CASTGDTEAFF.

This clone was found a few times. The chain recombines TRBV19 with TRBJ2-2; D ambiguous. Germline CDR1 LNHDA, CDR2 SQIVND (reference sequence). The CDR3 consists of 14 residues. The V gene lost 7 bases and the J gene lost 0 bases, with 9 bases spanning the gap. The CDR3 loop reads CASTQPPNTGELFF. The CDR3 DNA reads TGTGCCAGTACCCAACCCCCGAACACCGGGGAGCTGTTTTTT.

This chain connects TRBV19 to TRBJ2-7, with 10 bases lining up with TRBD1. This CDR3 is built from 14 residues. Trimming took 9 bases from V and 4 from J; bases not matched to a gene: 9. CDR1 is LNHDA and CDR2 is SQIVND in the germline V gene (reference sequence). The CDR3 reads CASSLGTGAYEQYF. CDR3 in DNA: TGTGCCAGCAGCCTTGGGACAGGGGCTTACGAGCAGTACTTC. The full variable domain, completed using reference TRBV19 and TRBJ2-7, is DGGITQSPKYLFRKEGQNVTLSCEQNLNHDAMYWYRQDPGQGLRLIYYSQIVNDFQKGDIAEGYSVSREKKESFPLTVTSAQKNPTAFYLCASSLGTGAYEQYFGPGTRLTVT.

The CDR3 loop is CASSYRRQKAFF. In DNA, the CDR3 is TGTGCCAGCAGCTACCGACGACAGAAAGCTTTCTTT. The chain carries TRBV21-1 and TRBJ1-1; TRBD1 reflects the table's D call only, with no check against the DNA. TRBV21-1 is listed as a pseudogene. This CDR3 is built from 12 residues.

Comments on this clone: The sample carries other DNA sequences with the same CDR3. This chain connects TRBV6-5 to TRBJ2-7; maybe TRBD1 (6 bases). The germline V gene has CDR1 MNHEY and CDR2 SVGAGI. The CDR3 loop spans 15 amino acids. V was trimmed by 2 bases and J by 0 bases, leaving 11 bases between them. The CDR3 here is CASSYGQGSSYEQYF. For the CDR3, the DNA is TGTGCCAGCAGTTACGGCCAGGGGTCCTCCTACGAGCAGTACTTC.

The chain links TRBV28 to TRBJ1-5; D might be TRBD1 (6 bases). CDR1 and CDR2 (germline): MDHEN, SYDVKM. Trimming removed 7 bases from V and 7 bases from J, with 14 bases in between. The CDR3 is 13 residues long. The CDR3 sequence is CASKPEGGQPQHF. DNA of the CDR3: TGTGCCAGCAAACCCGAGGGGGGCCAGCCCCAGCATTTT. The complete variable domain, with remaining parts taken from reference TRBV28 and TRBJ1-5, reads DVKVTQSSRYLVKRTGEKVFLECVQDMDHENMFWYRQDPGLGLRLIYFSYDVKMKEKGDIPEGYSVSREKKERFSLILESASTNQTSMYLCASKPEGGQPQHFGDGTRLSIL.

This clone was counted a single time. The rearrangement links TRBV19 to TRBJ2-3; TRBD1 matches at 8 bases. The V and J ends lost 8 bases and 2 bases, in that order; junction bases with no gene match: 9. Germline values: CDR1 LNHDA, CDR2 SQIVND (reference sequence). The length of the CDR3 is 15 residues. The CDR3 is CASRRTGQVTDTQYF. In nucleotides, the CDR3 is TGTGCCAGTCGTAGGACAGGGCAGGTCACAGATACGCAGTATTTT.

V usage is TRBV9 and J usage is TRBJ1-1; TRBD1 might be the D (5 bases). This CDR3 spans 14 amino acids. The V gene lost 4 bases and the J gene lost 5 bases, with 15 bases spanning the gap. Looked up from germline, CDR1 is SGDLS and CDR2 is YYNGEE. The chain's CDR3 is CASSRGGSRTEAFF. As DNA, the CDR3 is TGTGCCAGCAGCCGGGGGGGAAGTCGGACTGAAGCTTTCTTT.

This chain uses TRBV5-4 with TRBJ2-7, with D perhaps TRBD1 (5 bases). Trimming pared 0 bases from V and 0 bases from J, leaving 7 bases between. CDR1 is SGHNT, CDR2 YYREEE, per germline (reference sequence). CDR3 size: 14 residues. CDR3 residues: CASSLDRISYEQYF. The DNA of the CDR3 is TGTGCCAGCAGCTTGGACAGGATCTCCTACGAGCAGTACTTC.

This sequence joins TRBV15 and TRBJ1-2, with 8 bases fitting TRBD1. CDR1 is LNHNV, CDR2 YYDKDF, per germline (reference sequence). CDR3 length: 13 amino acids. The V and J ends lost 3 bases and 8 bases, in that order; junction bases with no gene match: 5. The CDR3 DNA sequence: TGTGCCACCAGCAGGGACAGGGAGTTAGGCTACACCTTC. It codes for CATSRDRELGYTF.

This chain links TRBV7-2 with TRBJ1-6; 8 bases agree with TRBD1. Looked up from germline, CDR1 is SGHTA and CDR2 is FQGNSA. Germline trimming cut 4 bases from V and 7 bases from J; bases unmatched to any gene: 6. This CDR3 spans 15 amino acids. Here the CDR3 reads CASSSRQGNNSPLHF. CDR3 sequence (DNA): TGTGCCAGCAGCTCCCGACAGGGGAACAATTCACCCCTCCACTTT.